Each of the 25 T cell receptor beta chains below was sequenced from the same sample in a study of blood T cell repertoires in COVID-19. Assay used: immunoSEQ multiplex PCR; TCRdb lists only in-frame clones, some missing. The table has 200,000 or so clones, roughly 90% seen once. Sequencing input: peripheral blood. The receptors come from a woman between 65 and 79 years old with acute or convalescent COVID-19.

This chain uses TRBV2 with TRBJ1-6, with 7 nucleotides matching TRBD1. The J segment lost 5 bases and the V segment lost 7 bases, leaving 2 bases of the junction unmatched. Germline-derived CDR1 and CDR2 are SNHLY and FYNNEI. The CDR3 is made up of 13 amino acids. For the CDR3, the DNA is TGTGCCAGCAATGGACAGGATAATTCACCCCTCCACTTT. Encoded protein: CASNGQDNSPLHF.

The chain combines TRBV7-9 with TRBJ1-2; a weak D match, TRBD1 (5 bases). The CDR3 spans 15 residues. Per germline, CDR1 SEHNR and CDR2 FQNEAQ (reference sequence). Trimming took off 1 base at V and 4 bases at J, with 13 bases between the two ends. The CDR3 here is CASSLELGEAYGYTF. In DNA form, the CDR3 reads TGTGCCAGCAGCTTAGAGTTAGGGGAAGCCTATGGCTACACCTTC.

The genes are TRBV7-8 and TRBJ2-4, with D possibly TRBD1 on 7 matching bases. The V end was cut by 1 base, the J end by 1 base, with 17 bases between. CDR1 SGHVS and CDR2 FQNEAQ come from the germline V gene. This CDR3 has 18 amino acids. CDR3 residues: CASSLVWTGRGAKNIQYF. CDR3 DNA sequence: TGTGCCAGCAGCTTAGTCTGGACAGGCCGGGGGGCCAAAAACATTCAGTACTTC. Full variable domain (outside the CDR3, taken from reference TRBV7-8 and TRBJ2-4): GAGVSQSPRYKVAKRGQDVALRCDPISGHVSLFWYQQALGQGPEFLTYFQNEAQLDKSGLPSDRFFAERPEGSVSTLKIQRTQQEDSAVYLCASSLVWTGRGAKNIQYFGAGTRLSVL.

For this clone: A read error may account for a junction end that differs from germline. This chain joins TRBV2 and TRBJ1-1; D perhaps matches TRBD1 (5 bases). Germline V lookup: CDR1 SNHLY, CDR2 FYNNEI. The CDR3 runs to 13 residues. The CDR3 protein is CANSGAGYTEAFF. In DNA, the CDR3 is TGTGCCAACAGTGGGGCGGGTTACACTGAAGCTTTCTTT.

V and J are TRBV5-4 and TRBJ2-5; a weak D match, TRBD1 (6 bases). Germline V lookup: CDR1 SGHNT, CDR2 YYREEE (reference sequence). There are 13 residues in the CDR3. V was trimmed by 3 bases and J by 3 bases, leaving 9 bases between them. The DNA of the CDR3 is TGTGCCAGCAGCTGGACAGTCAAAGAGACCCAGTACTTC. Residues: CASSWTVKETQYF. The complete variable domain, with remaining parts taken from reference TRBV5-4 and TRBJ2-5, reads ETGVTQSPTHLIKTRGQQVTLRCSSQSGHNTVSWYQQALGQGPQFIFQYYREEENGRGNFPPRFSGLQFPNYSSELNVNALELDDSALYLCASSWTVKETQYFGPGTRLLVL.

This sequence joins TRBV7-2 and TRBJ1-4; TRBD1 might be the D (5 bases). CDR1 is SGHTA, CDR2 FQGNSA, per germline. Trimming cost V 5 bases and J 7 bases, with 23 bases left between them. CDR3 size: 17 residues. The CDR3 spells CASSARGRGVNSEKLFF. As DNA, the CDR3 is TGTGCCAGCAGCGCCCGAGGGAGGGGAGTTAACTCTGAAAAACTGTTTTTT.

V gene TRBV7-8 combines with J gene TRBJ1-1, with D possibly being TRBD1 (6 bases). Germline assignment: CDR1 SGHVS and CDR2 FQNEAQ. The CDR3 spans 15 residues. Trimming took off 4 bases at V and 8 bases at J, with 20 bases between the two ends. The CDR3 reads CASSSWEQGIREAFF. For the CDR3, the DNA is TGTGCCAGCAGCTCGTGGGAACAGGGCATCCGAGAAGCTTTCTTT.

The chain carries TRBV3-1 (or the pseudogene TRBV3-2) and TRBJ2-2, with TRBD2 as a possible D gene (6 bases). The germline V gene has CDR1 LGHDT and CDR2 YNNKEL (reference sequence). Trimming took off 0 bases at V and 2 bases at J, with 7 bases between the two ends. This CDR3 region has 15 residues. The CDR3 spells CASSQDGGNTGELFF. The CDR3, as DNA: TGTGCCAGCAGCCAAGACGGGGGTAACACCGGGGAGCTGTTTTTT.

The chain uses TRBV2 and TRBJ2-7, with 10 bases fitting TRBD1. After removal of 6 bases from V and 4 bases from J, the junction contained 9 bases not matched to a gene. Per the germline V gene, CDR1 is SNHLY and CDR2 is FYNNEI. This CDR3 is built from 15 residues. The CDR3 spells CASRPPGQGFYEQYF. CDR3 nucleotides: TGTGCCAGCAGGCCTCCGGGACAGGGGTTTTACGAGCAGTACTTC.

The rearrangement links TRBV6-5 to TRBJ1-1; D perhaps matches TRBD1 (6 bases). This CDR3 has 14 residues. V lost 6 bases to trimming and J lost 4 bases, with 15 bases between them. CDR1 MNHEY and CDR2 SVGAGI come from the germline V gene. In DNA, the CDR3 is TGTGCCAGCAGGACCCCAGGGGTCGGCACTGAAGCTTTCTTT. Its translation: CASRTPGVGTEAFF.

This chain joins TRBV6-5 and TRBJ2-5, with a weak D call TRBD1 (5 bases). The germline V gene encodes CDR1 MNHEY and CDR2 SVGAGI. This CDR3 spans 14 amino acids. V was clipped by 6 bases and J by 2 bases, with 13 bases between them. CDR3 sequence reads: CASRRQTSQETQYF. The CDR3 DNA sequence: TGTGCCAGCAGAAGACAGACCTCACAAGAGACCCAGTACTTC.

The V and J genes are TRBV5-1 and TRBJ1-3; 7 bases map to TRBD1. This CDR3 has 16 residues. The junction had 6 bases not matched to a gene; V was cut back by 0 bases and J by 3 bases. The V gene's germline CDR1 is SGHRS and CDR2 YFSETQ. The CDR3 reads CASSLVGTVFGNTIYF. CDR3 DNA: TGCGCCAGCAGCTTGGTGGGGACAGTTTTTGGAAACACCATATATTTT.

This clone was observed a single time. Here the CDR3 DNA reads TGTGCCAGCTCATCTCAGGGTCGAGGCGCTGAAGCTTTCTTT. Translating it yields CASSSQGRGAEAFF. V is TRBV18 and J is TRBJ1-1; D is possibly TRBD1 (5 bases). V shed 5 bases and J shed 6 bases, with 16 bases lying between them. The CDR3 consists of 14 residues. From germline, CDR1 is KGHSH and CDR2 LQKENI. The full variable domain, its missing parts supplied by reference TRBV18 and TRBJ1-1, is NAGVMQNPRHLVRRRGQEARLRCSPMKGHSHVYWYRQLPEEGLKFMVYLQKENIIDESGMPKERFSAEFPKEGPSILRIQQVVRGDSAAYFCASSSQGRGAEAFFGQGTRLTVV.

The rearrangement uses TRBV25-1 and TRBJ2-1, with 9 nucleotides matching TRBD2. The CDR3 sequence is 13 residues long. The V gene end was trimmed by 2 bases and the J gene end by 9 bases; junction bases not matched to a gene: 2. The germline V gene encodes CDR1 MGHDK and CDR2 SYGVNS. DNA for the CDR3: TGTGCCAGCAGTGAAGCGGGAGGGTCTGAGCAGTTCTTC. This sequence encodes CASSEAGGSEQFF.

The chain uses TRBV27 and TRBJ2-7; possibly TRBD1 for D (5 bases). From germline, CDR1 is MNHEY and CDR2 SMNVEV (reference sequence). The CDR3 contains 13 residues. V lost 3 bases and J lost 8, with 14 bases in between. The CDR3 reads CASSFDSSVKQYF. CDR3 sequence (DNA): TGTGCCAGCAGTTTCGACAGTTCGGTCAAGCAGTACTTC.

This clone was found once. The chain links TRBV20-1 to TRBJ1-1; unclear D gene. From germline, CDR1 is DFQATT and CDR2 SNEGSKA (reference sequence). The CDR3 contains 8 residues. The CDR3 coding sequence is TGCTCCCCGCGAGGAGCTTTCTTT. Translating gives CSPRGAFF.

The J gene is TRBJ1-1, the V gene TRBV5-4, with unresolved D. The CDR3 length is 13 residues. Trimming took 0 bases from V and 7 from J, leaving 10 bases between them. Germline V gives CDR1 SGHNT, CDR2 YYREEE (reference sequence). The CDR3 loop reads CASSLGGSDEAFF. Here the CDR3 DNA reads TGTGCCAGCAGCTTGGGCGGTTCAGATGAAGCTTTCTTT.

This chain uses TRBV5-5 with TRBJ1-2; D is unresolved. The length of the CDR3 is 13 residues. V gave up 4 bases and J gave up 4 bases, with 11 bases separating them. From germline, CDR1 is SGHKS and CDR2 YYEKEE (reference sequence). The CDR3 loop is CASSIDTRYGYTF. The CDR3 nucleotides are TGTGCCAGCAGCATCGACACGCGCTATGGCTACACCTTC.

This chain connects TRBV10-2 to TRBJ2-3, with 9 positions matching TRBD2. CDR3 length: 15 residues. V dropped 4 bases and J dropped 3; count of bases not matched to a gene: 5. Germline V gene lookup returns CDR1 WSHSY and CDR2 SAAADI. CDR3 residues: CASSGTSGLTDTQYF. CDR3 DNA: TGCGCCAGCAGTGGTACTAGCGGGTTGACAGATACGCAGTATTTT.

In the case of this clone: Other nucleotide sequences from this sample produce the same CDR3. This chain uses TRBV5-1 with TRBJ2-7; 11 bases align to TRBD2. Trimming at V came to 2 bases and at J to 0 bases, leaving 1 base not matched to a gene. The CDR3 is 15 residues long. CDR1 and CDR2 (germline): SGHRS, YFSETQ. The CDR3 here is CASSFGTSGSYEQYF. Written as DNA, the CDR3 is TGCGCCAGCAGCTTCGGGACTAGCGGCTCCTACGAGCAGTACTTC.

This clone was seen a single time. The rearrangement links TRBV27 to TRBJ1-1; D gene uncertain. The germline CDR1 and CDR2 sequences are MNHEY and SMNVEV (reference sequence). The CDR3 is 12 amino acids. Trimming cost V 3 bases and J 6 bases, with 8 bases left between them. The CDR3 DNA reads as TGTGCCAGCAGTTTTCGGGGATCTGAAGCTTTCTTT. Its protein is CASSFRGSEAFF.

The genes are TRBV28 and TRBJ1-6; 7 nucleotides line up with TRBD1. The junction had 9 bases not matched to a gene; V was cut back by 8 bases and J by 8 bases. CDR3 size: 14 residues. The germline gives CDR1 MDHEN, CDR2 SYDVKM. The CDR3 loop reads CASCPGQTYSPLHF. CDR3 nucleotides: TGTGCCAGCTGTCCGGGACAGACTTATTCACCCCTCCACTTT.

The chain couples TRBV5-1 to TRBJ1-1; the match to TRBD1 covers 8 bases. This CDR3 is built from 17 residues. From germline, CDR1 is SGHRS and CDR2 YFSETQ. Trimming took 1 base from V and 3 from J; bases not matched to a gene: 11. The CDR3 reads CASSLYGRGQFDTEAFF. The CDR3 nucleotides read TGCGCCAGCAGCTTGTACGGCAGGGGGCAGTTCGACACTGAAGCTTTCTTT.

CDR3 nucleotides: TGTGCCAGCAGCTTCTTGGACAACCCCTCCAACACTGAAGCTTTCTTT. Translating gives CASSFLDNPSNTEAFF. The V and J genes are TRBV5-6 and TRBJ1-1, with D maybe TRBD1 (5 bases). Per germline, CDR1 SGHDT and CDR2 YYEEEE. The CDR3 runs 16 residues. V lost 2 bases to trimming and J lost 2 bases, with 16 bases between them.

The chain joins TRBV5-4 to TRBJ1-2; D is perhaps TRBD1 (5 bases). This CDR3 contains 17 residues. Germline CDR1 SGHNT, CDR2 YYREEE (reference sequence). The ends were cut back, 0 bases at V and 4 bases at J, with 19 bases in the middle. The CDR3 DNA reads TGTGCCAGCAGCTTGGGGGCAATGGCAGGGTTTGCCTATGGCTACACCTTC. This encodes CASSLGAMAGFAYGYTF. The variable domain in full, with the rest retrieved from reference TRBV5-4 and TRBJ1-2, is ETGVTQSPTHLIKTRGQQVTLRCSSQSGHNTVSWYQQALGQGPQFIFQYYREEENGRGNFPPRFSGLQFPNYSSELNVNALELDDSALYLCASSLGAMAGFAYGYTFGSGTRLTVV.